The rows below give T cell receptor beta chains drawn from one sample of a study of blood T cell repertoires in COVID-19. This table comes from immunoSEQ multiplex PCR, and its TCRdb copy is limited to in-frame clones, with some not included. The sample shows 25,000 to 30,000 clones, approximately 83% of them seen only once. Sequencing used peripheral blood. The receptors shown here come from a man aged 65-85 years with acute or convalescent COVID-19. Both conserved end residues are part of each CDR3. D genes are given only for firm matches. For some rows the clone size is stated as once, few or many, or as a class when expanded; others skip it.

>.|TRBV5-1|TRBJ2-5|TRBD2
CASSFFLAGLQETQYF
TGCGCCAGCAGCTTCTTTTTAGCGGGACTCCAAGAGACCCAGTACTTC
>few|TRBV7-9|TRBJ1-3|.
CASSLRGSSGNTIYF
TGTGCCAGCAGCTTACGGGGGAGCTCTGGAAACACCATATATTTT
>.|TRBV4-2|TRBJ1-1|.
CASSQDPRGTEAFF
TGTGCCAGCAGCCAAGATCCCAGGGGCACTGAAGCTTTCTTT
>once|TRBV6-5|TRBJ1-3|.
CASTRGFGNTIYF
TGTGCCAGCACCAGGGGCTTTGGAAACACCATATATTTT
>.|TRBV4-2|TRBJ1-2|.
CASSREVLDSTYGYTF
TGTGCCAGCAGCCGTGAAGTACTGGACAGCACCTATGGCTACACCTTC
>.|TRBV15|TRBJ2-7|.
CATSKDRRYEQYF
TGTGCCACCAGCAAAGATCGCCGGTACGAGCAGTACTTC
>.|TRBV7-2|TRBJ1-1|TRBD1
CASSFDRANTEAFF
TGTGCCAGCAGTTTCGACAGGGCGAACACTGAAGCTTTCTTT
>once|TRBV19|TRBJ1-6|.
CASSMAISEAGSPLHF
TGTGCCAGTAGTATGGCGATTTCTGAGGCCGGATCACCCCTCCACTTT
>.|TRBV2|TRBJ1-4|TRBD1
CASSTGGREKLFF
TGTGCCAGCTCTACAGGGGGACGGGAAAAACTGTTTTTT
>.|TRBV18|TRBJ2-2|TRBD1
CASSSGTGNTGELFF
TGTGCCAGCTCGTCCGGGACAGGGAACACCGGGGAGCTGTTTTTT
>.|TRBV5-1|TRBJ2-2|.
CASSLLQGTGELFF
TGCGCCAGCAGTTTATTACAGGGAACCGGGGAGCTGTTTTTT
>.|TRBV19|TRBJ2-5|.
CASSTSTGPETQYF
TGTGCCAGTAGTACGTCGACGGGTCCGGAGACCCAGTACTTC
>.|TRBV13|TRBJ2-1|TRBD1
CASTPGQGARRDEQFF
TGTGCCAGCACCCCGGGACAGGGGGCGCGGAGAGATGAGCAGTTCTTC
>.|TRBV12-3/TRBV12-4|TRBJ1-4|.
CASSPRTDEKLFF
TGTGCCAGCAGTCCCCGGACAGACGAAAAACTGTTTTTT
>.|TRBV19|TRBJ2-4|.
CASSILTGIAKNIQYF
TGTGCCAGTAGTATCCTAACGGGGATAGCCAAAAACATTCAGTACTTC
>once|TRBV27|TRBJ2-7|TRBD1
CASRQGGQGSEQYF
TGTGCCAGCAGGCAGGGGGGACAGGGGAGCGAGCAGTACTTC
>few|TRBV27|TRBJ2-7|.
CASSYRWSNRGYEQYF
TGTGCCAGCAGTTACCGTTGGTCAAACCGGGGCTACGAGCAGTACTTC
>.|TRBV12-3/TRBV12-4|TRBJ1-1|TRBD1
CASSRTGKTEAFF
TGTGCCAGCAGCCGGACAGGCAAGACTGAAGCTTTCTTT
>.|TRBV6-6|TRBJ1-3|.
CASSYAGFSGNTIYF
TGTGCCAGCAGTTACGCGGGATTTTCTGGAAACACCATATATTTT
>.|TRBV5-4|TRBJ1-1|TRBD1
CASSKDRSSSEAFF
TGTGCCAGCAGCAAGGACAGGTCTAGCTCCGAAGCTTTCTTT
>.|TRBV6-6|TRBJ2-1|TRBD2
CASSPAGLAGKSYNEQFF
TGTGCCAGCAGTCCAGCCGGACTAGCGGGTAAATCCTACAATGAGCAGTTCTTC
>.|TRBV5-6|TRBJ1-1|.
CASSPPAGGGTEAFF
TGTGCCAGCAGCCCTCCGGCCGGCGGAGGCACTGAAGCTTTCTTT
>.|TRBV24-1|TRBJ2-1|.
CATSANNEQFF
TGTGCCACCAGCGCTAACAATGAGCAGTTCTTC
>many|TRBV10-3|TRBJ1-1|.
CAISRQENTEAFF
TGTGCCATCAGTAGACAGGAGAACACTGAAGCTTTCTTT
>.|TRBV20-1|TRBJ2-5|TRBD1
CSASDQGQGGETQYF
TGCAGTGCTAGTGATCAAGGACAGGGGGGGGAGACCCAGTACTTC
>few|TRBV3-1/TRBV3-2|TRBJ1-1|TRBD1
CASSPEDRGLNTEAFF
TGTGCCAGCAGCCCCGAGGACAGGGGATTGAACACTGAAGCTTTCTTT
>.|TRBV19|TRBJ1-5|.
CASSIGAGLGHQPQHF
TGTGCCAGTAGTATAGGCGCAGGGCTAGGGCATCAGCCCCAGCATTTT
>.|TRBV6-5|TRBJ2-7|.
CASNGDSYEQYF
TGTGCCAGCAACGGGGATTCCTACGAGCAGTACTTC
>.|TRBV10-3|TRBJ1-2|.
CAISEPSGYTF
TGTGCCATCAGTGAGCCCTCGGGCTACACCTTC
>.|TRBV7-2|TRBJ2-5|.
CASSPSLGAETQYF
TGTGCCAGCAGCCCAAGTTTGGGGGCTGAGACCCAGTACTTC
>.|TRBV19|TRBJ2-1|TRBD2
CASSDTSGRANEQFF
TGTGCCAGTAGTGATACTAGCGGGAGGGCCAATGAGCAGTTCTTC
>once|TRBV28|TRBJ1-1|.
CASSAWGVGTEAFF
TGTGCCAGCAGCGCGTGGGGGGTTGGCACTGAAGCTTTCTTT
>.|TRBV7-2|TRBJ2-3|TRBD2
CASSLVLAGGGDTQYF
TGTGCCAGCAGCTTGGTACTAGCGGGCGGGGGGGATACGCAGTATTTT
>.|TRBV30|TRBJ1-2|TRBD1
CAWSRDRVKGNYGYTF
TGTGCCTGGAGCCGGGACAGGGTTAAAGGAAATTATGGCTACACCTTC
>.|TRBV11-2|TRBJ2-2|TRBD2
CASSLFRGGSGELFF
TGTGCCAGCAGCTTATTCCGGGGGGGCTCCGGGGAGCTGTTTTTT
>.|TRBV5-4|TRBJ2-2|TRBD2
CASSLAGLAGNTGELFF
TGTGCCAGCAGCTTGGCCGGGCTAGCGGGGAACACCGGGGAGCTGTTTTTT
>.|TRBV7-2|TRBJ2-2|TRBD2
CASSLGLASTGELFF
TGTGCCAGCAGCTTAGGACTAGCTTCCACCGGGGAGCTGTTTTTT
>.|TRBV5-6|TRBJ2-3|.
CASSPRVLDTQYF
TGTGCCAGCAGCCCGAGGGTCCTCGATACGCAGTATTTT
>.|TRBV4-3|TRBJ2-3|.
CASSQDESYAHTDTQYF
TGCGCCAGCAGCCAAGATGAGTCGTATGCGCACACAGATACGCAGTATTTT
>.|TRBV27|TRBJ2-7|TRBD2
CASSLTRGLAGEQYF
TGTGCCAGCAGTTTAACCAGGGGCCTAGCGGGCGAGCAGTACTTC
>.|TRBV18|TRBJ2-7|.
CASSPQPVKNTYEQYF
TGTGCCAGCTCACCACAACCCGTAAAAAACACCTACGAGCAGTACTTC